The clone carrying this T cell receptor beta chain occurred a few times. This sample stems from a study of control samples from healthy donors and cancer patients. Assay: immunoSEQ multiplex PCR; the TCRdb copy retains only in-frame clones and omits some. The table lists roughly 130,000 clones, about 88% of them singletons. Germline V gives CDR1 SGHAT, CDR2 FQNNGV. The CDR3 extends over 17 amino acids. J was trimmed by 5 bases and V by 5 bases; bases with no gene match: 15. Sequencing input: blood. The receptor was derived from a man aged 50 to 60 in good health. The chain is built from TRBV11-2 and TRBJ2-5; 9 bases align to TRBD2. The CDR3 here is CASSPLKSGGPWETQYF. The CDR3 DNA is TGTGCCAGCAGCCCCCTCAAAAGCGGGGGGCCGTGGGAGACCCAGTACTTC.